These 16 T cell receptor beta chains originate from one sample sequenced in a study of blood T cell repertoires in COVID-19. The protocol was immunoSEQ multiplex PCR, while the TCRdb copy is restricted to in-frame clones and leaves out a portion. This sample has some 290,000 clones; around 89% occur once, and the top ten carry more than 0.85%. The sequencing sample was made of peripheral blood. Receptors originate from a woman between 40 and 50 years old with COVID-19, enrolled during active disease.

CDR3 DNA: TGTGCCAGCCCGCACTTTGACAGGACGAGCTCTGGAAACACCATATATTTT. Translated, it gives CASPHFDRTSSGNTIYF. The chain is built from TRBV18 and TRBJ1-3, with a tentative D call TRBD1 (6 bases). Germline V gene lookup returns CDR1 KGHSH and CDR2 LQKENI. Between the trimmed V and J ends, which lost 8 bases and 0 bases, there was a span of 20 bases. The CDR3 runs to 17 residues. Based on the CDR3 plus reference TRBV18 and TRBJ1-3, the full variable domain is NAGVMQNPRHLVRRRGQEARLRCSPMKGHSHVYWYRQLPEEGLKFMVYLQKENIIDESGMPKERFSAEFPKEGPSILRIQQVVRGDSAAYFCASPHFDRTSSGNTIYFGEGSWLTVV.

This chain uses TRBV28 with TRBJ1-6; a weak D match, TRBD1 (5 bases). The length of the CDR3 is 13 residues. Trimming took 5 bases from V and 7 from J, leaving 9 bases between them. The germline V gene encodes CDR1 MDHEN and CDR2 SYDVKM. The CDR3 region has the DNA TGTGCCAGCAGTCCGGGGGGGAATTCACCCCTCCACTTT. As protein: CASSPGGNSPLHF.

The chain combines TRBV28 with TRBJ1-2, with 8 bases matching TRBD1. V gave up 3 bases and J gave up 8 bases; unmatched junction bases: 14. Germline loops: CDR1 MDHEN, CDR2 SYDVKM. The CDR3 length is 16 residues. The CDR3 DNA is TGTGCCAGCAGTTTGGCCATCTGGGGACAGGCAGGGGGCTACACCTTC. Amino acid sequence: CASSLAIWGQAGGYTF.

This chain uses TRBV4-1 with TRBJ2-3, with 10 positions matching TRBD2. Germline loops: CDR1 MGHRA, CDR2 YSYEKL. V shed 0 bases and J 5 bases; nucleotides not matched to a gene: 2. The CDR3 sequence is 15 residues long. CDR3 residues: CASSQELAGQDTQYF. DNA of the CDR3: TGCGCCAGCAGCCAAGAACTAGCGGGACAAGATACGCAGTATTTT.

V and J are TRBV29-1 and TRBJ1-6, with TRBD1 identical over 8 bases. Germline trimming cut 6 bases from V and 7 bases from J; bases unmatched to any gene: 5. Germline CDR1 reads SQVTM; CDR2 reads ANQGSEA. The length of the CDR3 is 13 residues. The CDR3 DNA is TGCAGCGTCTTACAGGGGGTAAATTCACCCCTCCACTTT. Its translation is CSVLQGVNSPLHF.

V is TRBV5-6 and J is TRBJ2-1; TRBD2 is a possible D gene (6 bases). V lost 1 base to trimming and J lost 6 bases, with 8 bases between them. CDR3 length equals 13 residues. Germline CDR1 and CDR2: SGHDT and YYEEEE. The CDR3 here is CASSLRLGNEQFF. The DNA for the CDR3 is TGTGCCAGCAGCTTGCGACTAGGCAATGAGCAGTTCTTC.

This chain's CDR3 is CASIFDEQYF. In DNA form, the CDR3 reads TGTGCCAGCATTTTCGACGAGCAGTACTTC. V gene TRBV6-6 combines with J gene TRBJ2-7; D is unresolved. The CDR3 extends over 10 amino acids. The germline gives CDR1 MNHNY, CDR2 SVGAGI (reference sequence). Trimming removed 7 bases at V and 5 bases at J, with 6 bases between.

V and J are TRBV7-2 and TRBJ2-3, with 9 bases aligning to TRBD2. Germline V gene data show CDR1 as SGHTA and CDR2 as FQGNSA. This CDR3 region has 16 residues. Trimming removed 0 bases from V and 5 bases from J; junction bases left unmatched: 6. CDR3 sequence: CASSLAGGGAGDTQYF. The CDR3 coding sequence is TGTGCCAGCAGCTTAGCGGGCGGGGGGGCTGGAGATACGCAGTATTTT.

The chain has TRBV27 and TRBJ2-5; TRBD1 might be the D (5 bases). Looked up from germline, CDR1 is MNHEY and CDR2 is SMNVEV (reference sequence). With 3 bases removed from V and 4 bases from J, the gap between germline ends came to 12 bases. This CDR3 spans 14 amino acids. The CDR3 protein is CASSFQGMAETQYF. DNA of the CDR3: TGTGCCAGCAGTTTTCAGGGTATGGCAGAGACCCAGTACTTC.

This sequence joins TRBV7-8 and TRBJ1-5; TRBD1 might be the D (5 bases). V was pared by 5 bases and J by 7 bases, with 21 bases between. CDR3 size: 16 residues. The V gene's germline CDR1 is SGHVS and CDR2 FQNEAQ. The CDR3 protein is CASSLAPGTELQPQHF. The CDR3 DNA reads TGTGCCAGCAGCCTCGCGCCCGGGACTGAGCTCCAGCCCCAGCATTTT.

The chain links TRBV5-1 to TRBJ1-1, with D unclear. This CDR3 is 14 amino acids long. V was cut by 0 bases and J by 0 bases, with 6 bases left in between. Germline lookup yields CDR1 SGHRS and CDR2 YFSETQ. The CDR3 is CASSLGPMNTEAFF. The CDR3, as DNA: TGCGCCAGCAGCTTGGGGCCGATGAACACTGAAGCTTTCTTT. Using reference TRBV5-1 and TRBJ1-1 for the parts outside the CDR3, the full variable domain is KAGVTQTPRYLIKTRGQQVTLSCSPISGHRSVSWYQQTPGQGLQFLFEYFSETQRNKGNFPGRFSGRQFSNSRSEMNVSTLELGDSALYLCASSLGPMNTEAFFGQGTRLTVV.

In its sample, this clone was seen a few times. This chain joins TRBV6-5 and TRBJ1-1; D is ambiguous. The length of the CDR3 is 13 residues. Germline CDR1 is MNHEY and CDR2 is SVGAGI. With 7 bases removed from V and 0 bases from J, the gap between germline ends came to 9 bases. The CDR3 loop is CASTGILNTEAFF. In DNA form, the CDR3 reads TGTGCCAGCACAGGAATCTTGAACACTGAAGCTTTCTTT.

CDR3 residues: CASSRDRVYEQYF. Written as DNA, the CDR3 is TGTGCCAGCAGCCGGGACAGGGTCTACGAGCAGTACTTC. This chain links TRBV12-3 or TRBV12-4 with TRBJ2-7; 9 bases fit TRBD1. V shed 6 bases and J 3 bases; nucleotides not matched to a gene: 3. The CDR3 has 13 residues.

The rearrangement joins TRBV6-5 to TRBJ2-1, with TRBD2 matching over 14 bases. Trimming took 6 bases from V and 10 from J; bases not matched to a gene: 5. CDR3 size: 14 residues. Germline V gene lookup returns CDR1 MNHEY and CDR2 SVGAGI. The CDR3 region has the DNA TGTGCCAGCAGGCCGGGACTAGCGGGAGAAGAGCAGTTCTTC. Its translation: CASRPGLAGEEQFF.

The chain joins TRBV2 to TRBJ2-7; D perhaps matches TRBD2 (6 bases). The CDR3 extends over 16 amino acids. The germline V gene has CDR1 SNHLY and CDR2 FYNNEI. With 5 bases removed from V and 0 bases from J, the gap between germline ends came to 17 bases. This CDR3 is CASSKTGTRSSYEQYF. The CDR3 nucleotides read TGTGCCAGCAGTAAAACCGGGACTCGGAGCTCCTACGAGCAGTACTTC.

The CDR3 protein is CASSATGKDRINYGYTF. The CDR3 DNA reads as TGTGCCAGCAGTGCCACTGGGAAGGACAGGATAAACTATGGCTACACCTTC. The V gene is TRBV25-1, the J gene TRBJ1-2, with 7 bases that match TRBD1. CDR3 size: 17 residues. The trim removed 4 bases at V and 2 bases at J, leaving 13 bases unmatched. The germline V gene encodes CDR1 MGHDK and CDR2 SYGVNS.